This TCR beta chain came from a study of shared clonotypes between healthy human individuals. Deep-level assay runs were performed. Across several immunoSEQ plates, the genomic DNA of each subset was split evenly. Some clones are missing from TCRdb's copy, which holds only in-frame ones; the method was immunoSEQ multiplex PCR. In the table there are around 2.1 million clones, around 93% of which are singletons. In its sample, this clone was seen a few times. CD45RO-negative, CCR7-positively selected cells formed the naive CD8 fraction, excluding terminally differentiated effector memory CD45RA+ cells. This CDR3 is 14 amino acids long. Germline V lookup: CDR1 MNHEY, CDR2 SMNVEV (reference sequence). V dropped 7 bases and J dropped 1 base, with 11 bases sitting between them.

The rearrangement links TRBV27 to TRBJ1-3; no reliable D call. Material: naive CD8+ T cells from PBMCs. The receptor was derived from a man younger than 35 in good health. Some clones in this sample may be carry-over from other donors' samples. The CDR3 sequence is CASILRWSGNTIYF. CDR3 in DNA: TGTGCCAGCATCCTTAGGTGGTCTGGAAACACCATATATTTT.